These 10 T cell receptor beta chains were sequenced from one sample in a study of shared clonotypes between healthy human individuals. Naive-designated CD8 cells lacked CD45RO, were positively enriched for CCR7, and omitted terminally differentiated effector memory CD45RA+ cells. Here immunoSEQ multiplex PCR was the method, and the copy in TCRdb shows in-frame clones only, minus some. Of some 580,000 clones listed, about 98% were seen once; the top ten hold approximately 0.3%. The sample taken for sequencing was naive CD8+ T cells sorted from blood. The receptors derive from a man aged 30 to 45 in good health.

This chain links TRBV7-6 with TRBJ2-1; D might be TRBD2 (5 bases). The V and J ends lost 2 bases and 7 bases respectively, with 15 bases between them. Per germline, CDR1 SGHVS and CDR2 FNYEAQ. This CDR3 comprises 15 residues. CDR3: CASSLSVARANEQFF. For the CDR3, the DNA is TGTGCCAGCAGCTTATCTGTGGCGAGGGCGAATGAGCAGTTCTTC.

This chain uses TRBV7-3 with TRBJ1-1; TRBD1 matches at 7 bases. The V gene end was trimmed by 4 bases and the J gene end by 5 bases; junction bases not matched to a gene: 10. The CDR3 extends over 15 amino acids. CDR1 SGHTA and CDR2 FQGTGA come from the germline V gene. This chain's CDR3 is CASSSTGAQGTEAFF. CDR3 DNA sequence: TGTGCCAGCAGCTCCACAGGGGCCCAAGGGACTGAAGCTTTCTTT. The whole variable domain, filled in from reference TRBV7-3 and TRBJ1-1, reads GAGVSQTPSNKVTEKGKYVELRCDPISGHTALYWYRQSLGQGPEFLIYFQGTGAADDSGLPNDRFFAVRPEGSVSTLKIQRTERGDSAVYLCASSSTGAQGTEAFFGQGTRLTVV.

The CDR3 is CASSWGQADTQYF. Written as DNA, the CDR3 is TGTGCCAGCAGTTGGGGCCAGGCAGATACGCAGTATTTT. This chain joins TRBV27 and TRBJ2-3, with D tentatively TRBD1 (5 bases). The CDR3 loop spans 13 amino acids. V was cut by 4 bases and J by 4 bases, with 9 bases left in between. Germline CDR1 reads MNHEY; CDR2 reads SMNVEV (reference sequence).

This clone appeared a single time. J is TRBJ2-2 and V is TRBV13, with a tentative D call TRBD2 (6 bases). Germline V CDR1 and CDR2: PRHDT, FYEKMQ (reference sequence). This CDR3 has 14 residues. The ends were cut back, 0 bases at V and 9 bases at J, with 11 bases in the middle. This CDR3 reads CASSLGTSIRELFF. For the CDR3, the DNA is TGTGCCAGCAGCTTAGGGACTAGTATCCGGGAGCTGTTTTTT.

This chain links TRBV15 with TRBJ1-4; no clear D gene. V lost 5 bases to trimming and J lost 0 bases, with 16 bases between them. The CDR3 covers 17 residues. Germline CDR1 is LNHNV and CDR2 is YYDKDF (reference sequence). The CDR3 loop reads CATSARPDGATNEKLFF. CDR3 nucleotides: TGTGCCACCAGCGCTCGTCCGGACGGCGCAACTAATGAAAAACTGTTTTTT.

As concerns this clone: One junction end does not reproduce the germline sequence, and a read error may be involved. The gene calls are TRBV7-7 and TRBJ2-1, with D perhaps given as TRBD1 or TRBD2 (6 bases each). Germline V gives CDR1 SSHAT, CDR2 FNYEAQ (reference sequence). The CDR3 extends over 15 amino acids. CDR3 in amino acids: CASSLDGGRYNEQFF. DNA for the CDR3: TGTGCTAGCAGCTTAGACGGGGGCCGGTACAATGAGCAGTTCTTC.

The chain couples TRBV15 to TRBJ1-5; weak D call: TRBD1 (5 bases). The CDR3 extends over 15 amino acids. Trimming left V 1 base short and J 3 bases short, with 10 bases between. Germline values: CDR1 LNHNV, CDR2 YYDKDF (reference sequence). The CDR3 spells CATSRAPGANQPQHF. For the CDR3, the DNA is TGTGCCACCAGCAGAGCCCCCGGGGCCAATCAGCCCCAGCATTTT.

This clone was counted a single time. The chain carries TRBV7-9 and TRBJ2-7; 15 nucleotides match TRBD2. Trimming removed 5 bases from V and 5 bases from J; junction bases left unmatched: 4. The germline gives CDR1 SEHNR, CDR2 FQNEAQ (reference sequence). The CDR3 covers 15 residues. The CDR3 loop reads CASSGLAGGIDEQYF. In DNA form, the CDR3 reads TGTGCCAGCAGCGGACTAGCGGGAGGGATCGACGAGCAGTACTTC.

The chain carries TRBV9 and TRBJ1-1, with 7 bases aligning to TRBD1. The germline gives CDR1 SGDLS, CDR2 YYNGEE. V shed 0 bases, J shed 2 bases, and the junction held 4 bases outside the gene matches. The CDR3 is 15 residues long. CDR3 loop: CASSVEGTDNTEAFF. CDR3 bases: TGTGCCAGCAGCGTAGAAGGGACAGATAACACTGAAGCTTTCTTT.

The chain employs TRBV6-5 and TRBJ2-1; TRBD1 matches at 7 bases. With V trimmed by 6 bases and J by 8 bases, 4 bases remained unmatched. This CDR3 contains 12 residues. Germline CDR1 is MNHEY and CDR2 is SVGAGI. The chain's CDR3 is CASSSTGDEQFF. Here the CDR3 DNA reads TGTGCCAGCAGCAGTACAGGGGATGAGCAGTTCTTC.